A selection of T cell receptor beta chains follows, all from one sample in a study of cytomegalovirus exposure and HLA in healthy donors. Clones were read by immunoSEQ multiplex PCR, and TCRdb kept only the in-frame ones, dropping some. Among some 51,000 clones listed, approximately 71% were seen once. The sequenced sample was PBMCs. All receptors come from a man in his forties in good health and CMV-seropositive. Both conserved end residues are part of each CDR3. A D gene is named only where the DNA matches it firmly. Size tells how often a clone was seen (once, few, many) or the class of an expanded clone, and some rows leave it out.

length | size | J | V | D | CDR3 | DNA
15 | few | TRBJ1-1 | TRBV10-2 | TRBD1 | CASLTDRGGRTEAFF | TGCGCCAGCCTAACGGACAGGGGGGGCAGAACTGAAGCTTTCTTT
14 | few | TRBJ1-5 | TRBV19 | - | CASSINRDNQPQHF | TGTGCCAGTAGTATAAACCGCGACAATCAGCCCCAGCATTTT
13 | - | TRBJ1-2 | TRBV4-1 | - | CASSSDLAYGYTF | TGCGCCAGCAGCTCGGACCTAGCCTATGGCTACACCTTC
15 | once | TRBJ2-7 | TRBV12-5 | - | CASATGHRRYYEQYF | TGTGCTAGTGCCACCGGCCACAGGAGATATTACGAGCAGTACTTC
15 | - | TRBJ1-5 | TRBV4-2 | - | CASSHMSGRNQPQHF | TGTGCCAGCAGCCATATGTCAGGGCGCAATCAGCCCCAGCATTTT
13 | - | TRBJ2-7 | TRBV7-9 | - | CASSPATDYEQYF | TGTGCCAGCAGTCCAGCGACGGACTACGAGCAGTACTTC
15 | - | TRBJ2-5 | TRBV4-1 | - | CASSQLYSQGETQYF | TGCGCCAGCAGCCAACTTTACTCTCAGGGGGAGACCCAGTACTTC
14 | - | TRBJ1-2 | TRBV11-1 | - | CASSFSRTDPWLTF | TGTGCCAGCAGCTTTAGTAGGACAGATCCCTGGCTCACCTTC
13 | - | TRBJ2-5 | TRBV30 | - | CAWSGAAQETQYF | TGTGCCTGGAGTGGGGCAGCCCAAGAGACCCAGTACTTC
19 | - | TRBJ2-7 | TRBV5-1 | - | CASSLSMAKGGAGQVEQYF | TGCGCCAGCAGCTTGTCTATGGCCAAGGGAGGAGCAGGGCAAGTCGAGCAGTACTTC
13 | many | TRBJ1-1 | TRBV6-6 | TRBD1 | CASRRQGATEAFF | TGTGCCAGCAGGCGACAGGGGGCAACTGAAGCTTTCTTT
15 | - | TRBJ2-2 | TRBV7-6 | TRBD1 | CASSPSGTGTGELFF | TGTGCCAGCAGCCCTTCCGGGACAGGGACCGGGGAGCTGTTTTTT
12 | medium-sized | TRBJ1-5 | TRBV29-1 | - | CSVLQGNQPQHF | TGCAGCGTTTTGCAGGGAAATCAGCCCCAGCATTTT
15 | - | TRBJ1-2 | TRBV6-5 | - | CASSYPGRDGYGYTF | TGTGCCAGCAGTTACCCCGGCAGGGATGGCTATGGCTACACCTTC
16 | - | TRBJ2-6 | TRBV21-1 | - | CASSKCQNPGANVLTF | TGTGCCAGCAGCAAATGCCAGAACCCTGGGGCCAACGTCCTGACTTTC
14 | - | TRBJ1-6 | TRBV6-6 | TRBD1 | CASSSGTVGSPLHF | TGTGCCAGCAGTTCCGGGACAGTCGGATCACCCCTCCACTTT
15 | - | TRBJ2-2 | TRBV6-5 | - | CASRIDSRLTGELFF | TGTGCCAGCAGGATCGACAGTCGCCTGACCGGGGAGCTGTTTTTT